The T cell receptor beta chain under discussion was sequenced for a study of identical twins. The CDR3 extends over 14 amino acids. Deletions cut 6 bases from V and 5 bases from J, with 16 bases between. Per germline, CDR1 SNHLY and CDR2 FYNNEI. This clonotype showed up many times. Template switching added a universal primer site; cDNA carried unique molecular identifiers. TCRdb itself ran the 5' RACE reads through MiXCR, one entry per CDR3 protein. Among about 260,000 distinct CDR3 sequences listed, about 7% were seen once. This sample also belongs to another study, concerning yellow fever vaccine responses in identical twins. That source reports: The T cell response to vaccination in identical twins was reportedly partly convergent and partly personalized.

Sequencing was performed on memory (CD45RO+) T cells sorted from blood. The sequence was obtained from a woman younger than 30 in good health. The chain joins TRBV2 to TRBJ1-1, with D maybe TRBD1 (6 bases). CDR3 sequence reads: CASSGDSRGTEAFF. The CDR3 coding sequence is TGTGCCAGCAGCGGTGACAGCAGGGGTACTGAAGCTTTCTTT.